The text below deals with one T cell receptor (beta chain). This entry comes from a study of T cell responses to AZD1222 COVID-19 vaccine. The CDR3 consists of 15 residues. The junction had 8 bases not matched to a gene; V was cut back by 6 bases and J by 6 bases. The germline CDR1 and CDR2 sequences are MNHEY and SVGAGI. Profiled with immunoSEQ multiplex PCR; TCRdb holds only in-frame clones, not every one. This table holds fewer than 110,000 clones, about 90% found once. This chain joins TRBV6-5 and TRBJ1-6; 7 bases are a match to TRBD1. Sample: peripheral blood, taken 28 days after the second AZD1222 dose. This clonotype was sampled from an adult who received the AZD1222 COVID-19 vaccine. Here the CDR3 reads CASSPRGRGNSPLHF. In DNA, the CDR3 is TGTGCCAGCAGCCCGAGGGGGCGCGGTAATTCACCCCTCCACTTT.